The 21 T cell receptor beta chains in this list originate from one sample, sequenced in a study of human T cells and chemical hapten exposure (dated by TCRdb to the early 2020s). Total RNA was extracted from unfractionated whole blood collected in Tempus Blood RNA tubes. Libraries were prepared through 5' RACE. Sequencing relied on an Illumina MiSeq. TCRdb trimmed the raw reads at Q25, called clones with MiXCR and kept productive beta chains. Here each entry gathers all rows of one CDR3 protein and keeps the most common genes and DNA. The sample yields 150,000 or so distinct CDR3 sequences; roughly 4% were counted once. The ten most abundant clones make up over 1.2% of the sample. The receptors were sampled from a female donor in good health.

This clonotype showed up just a few times. The chain joins TRBV28 to TRBJ2-1, with D unresolved. This CDR3 is 11 amino acids long. CDR1 is MDHEN, CDR2 SYDVKM, per germline. V was clipped by 5 bases and J by 7 bases, with 6 bases between them. The chain's CDR3 is CASSVANEQFF. The CDR3 region has the DNA TGTGCCAGCAGTGTTGCAAATGAGCAGTTCTTC.

This clonotype has at least ten counts. CDR3 coding DNA: TGTGCCAGCAGCCTAGAGCTAGCGGGGGGGGCAGATACGCAGTATTTT. This encodes CASSLELAGGADTQYF. The chain is built from TRBV7-2 and TRBJ2-3, with 12 bases fitting TRBD2. V was pared by 5 bases and J by 4 bases, with 7 bases of the junction left unmatched. The length of the CDR3 is 16 residues. Germline-derived CDR1 and CDR2 are SGHTA and FQGNSA.

This clonotype was seen repeatedly, ten times or more. The chain joins TRBV30 to TRBJ1-2; 7 nucleotides agree with TRBD1. Germline V gene sequence: CDR1 GTSNPN, CDR2 SVGIG (reference sequence). J gave up 2 bases and V 4 bases, and 4 bases lay outside the gene matches. The CDR3 loop spans 13 amino acids. In DNA, the CDR3 is TGTGCCTGGAAGAGGGACAGCAACTATGGCTACACCTTC. Its translation is CAWKRDSNYGYTF.

This clonotype was counted a few times. The chain couples TRBV27 to TRBJ1-2; D gene uncertain. V was trimmed by 6 bases and J by 7 bases, leaving 18 bases between them. This CDR3 spans 14 amino acids. Germline V gene lookup returns CDR1 MNHEY and CDR2 SMNVEV (reference sequence). For the CDR3, the DNA is TGTGCCAGCAGACCCGGACTAAGCGGTCCTGGCTACACCTTC. It is translated as CASRPGLSGPGYTF.

As regards this clonotype: The junction does not match germline at one end; this may be a read error. This chain uses TRBV7-8 with TRBJ1-1, with a weak D call TRBD1 (6 bases). The CDR3 runs to 12 residues. Per germline, CDR1 SGHVS and CDR2 FQNEAQ. The CDR3: CASSADSIEAYF. CDR3 DNA sequence: TGTGCCAGCAGCGCGGACAGTATTGAAGCTTACTTT.

This clonotype showed up many times. This rearrangement joins TRBV4-2 to TRBJ2-7; D is perhaps TRBD2 (5 bases). Germline CDR1 is LGHNA and CDR2 is YNFKEQ. V was trimmed by 0 bases and J by 0 bases, leaving 12 bases between them. The CDR3 consists of 16 residues. CDR3 nucleotide sequence: TGTGCCAGCAGCCAAGAGATCCCAGCGGTCTCCTACGAGCAGTACTTC. This encodes CASSQEIPAVSYEQYF.

The sample holds many counts of this clonotype. The V and J genes are TRBV28 and TRBJ2-1; D not certain. The germline gives CDR1 MDHEN, CDR2 SYDVKM. CDR3 length equals 13 residues. Between the trimmed V and J ends, which lost 6 bases and 9 bases, there was a span of 15 bases. CDR3 coding DNA: TGTGCCAGCAGCCCCGCTAGTGTCGGTGAGCAGTTCTTC. As protein: CASSPASVGEQFF.

This clonotype was seen repeatedly, ten times or more. The rearrangement uses TRBV19 and TRBJ1-2; TRBD1 is a possible D gene (6 bases). CDR1 is LNHDA and CDR2 is SQIVND in the germline V gene (reference sequence). Trimming removed 3 bases from V and 2 bases from J, with 19 bases in between. CDR3 length: 17 amino acids. CDR3 DNA sequence: TGTGCCAGTAGTATGCCTCCATCGGGACAAGTAAACTATGGCTACACCTTC. Translated: CASSMPPSGQVNYGYTF.

With regard to this clonotype: Possible read error: a much larger clone is one base away. V usage is TRBV7-2 and J usage is TRBJ2-7; 8 bases fit TRBD2. The CDR3 is made up of 15 amino acids. Germline CDR1 SGHTA, CDR2 FQGNSA. The V gene end was trimmed by 0 bases and the J gene end by 5 bases; junction bases not matched to a gene: 6. CDR3 DNA: TGTGCCAGCAGCTTAGCTCTCGGGGGGGAAGACGAGCAGTACTTC. Translated, it gives CASSLALGGEDEQYF. Looking up the rest from reference TRBV7-2 and TRBJ2-7 gives the full variable domain: GAGVSQSPSNKVTEKGKDVELRCDPISGHTALYWYRQSLGQGLEFLIYFQGNSAPDKSGLPSDRFSAERTGGSVSTLTIQRTQQEDSAVYLCASSLALGGEDEQYFGPGTRLTVT.

This clonotype was observed at least ten times. The chain employs TRBV20-1 and TRBJ2-5; 7 bases agree with TRBD1. V shed 6 bases and J 0 bases; nucleotides not matched to a gene: 13. CDR3 size: 16 residues. CDR1 DFQATT and CDR2 SNEGSKA come from the germline V gene (reference sequence). The DNA for the CDR3 is TGCAGTGCCAAACCGGGACAGCTATTGTACCAAGAGACCCAGTACTTC. It encodes CSAKPGQLLYQETQYF.

This clonotype has only a few counts. V is TRBV7-2 and J is TRBJ2-3; the D call may be TRBD1 or TRBD2 (5 bases each). V lost 8 bases and J lost 3, with 15 bases in between. The length of the CDR3 is 14 residues. Germline V gene data show CDR1 as SGHTA and CDR2 as FQGNSA. In DNA, the CDR3 is TGTGCCAGCTCCTCGGGGCTTTCAACAGATACGCAGTATTTT. This codes for CASSSGLSTDTQYF.

This clonotype was observed at least ten times. The V gene is TRBV10-3, the J gene TRBJ1-2; D is unclear. The CDR3 extends over 13 amino acids. With 6 bases removed from V and 4 bases from J, the gap between germline ends came to 12 bases. The germline V gene encodes CDR1 ENHRY and CDR2 SYGVKD. The CDR3 DNA reads TGTGCCATCAGCGGTGGACTGTCCTATGGCTACACCTTC. Protein: CAISGGLSYGYTF.

This clonotype was detected ten times or more. This chain joins TRBV9 and TRBJ1-3; D is undetermined. The V and J ends lost 0 bases and 3 bases respectively, with 13 bases between them. Germline CDR1 and CDR2: SGDLS and YYNGEE. The CDR3 is 16 residues long. The CDR3 here is CASSVDRQVGGNTIYF. CDR3 sequence (DNA): TGTGCCAGCAGCGTAGACCGACAAGTGGGTGGAAACACCATATATTTT.

This clonotype was counted at least ten times. Here the CDR3 reads CASTYGDSLGQPQHF. CDR3 in DNA: TGTGCCAGCACCTATGGGGACAGCTTAGGTCAGCCCCAGCATTTT. The chain combines TRBV12-3 or TRBV12-4 with TRBJ1-5; TRBD1 aligns across 7 bases. The V segment lost 7 bases and the J segment 6 bases; nucleotides outside the gene matches: 12. This CDR3 is 15 amino acids long.

This clonotype was seen repeatedly, ten times or more. This chain connects TRBV5-5 to TRBJ1-1; D is possibly TRBD1 (5 bases). CDR1 is SGHKS, CDR2 YYEKEE, per germline (reference sequence). The V gene lost 4 bases and the J gene lost 2 bases, with 21 bases spanning the gap. This CDR3 has 17 residues. The CDR3 bases are TGTGCCAGCAGCCCCAGCGTGGGGGGAACGGGAAACACTGAAGCTTTCTTT. Its translation is CASSPSVGGTGNTEAFF.

This clonotype has ten or more counts. The chain couples TRBV3-1 to TRBJ2-2; D unresolved. Looked up from germline, CDR1 is LGHDT and CDR2 is YNNKEL (reference sequence). The V end lost 6 bases, the J end lost 0 bases, and 8 bases lay between the germline ends. This CDR3 contains 14 residues. CDR3 region: CASRRDANTGELFF. In nucleotides, the CDR3 is TGTGCCAGCAGGCGCGACGCGAACACCGGGGAGCTGTTTTTT.

This clonotype was found many times. The rearrangement joins TRBV5-6 to TRBJ1-6; TRBD1 matches 8 bases. Germline CDR1 and CDR2: SGHDT and YYEEEE. Germline trimming cut 3 bases from V and 2 bases from J; bases unmatched to any gene: 7. CDR3 size: 17 residues. In nucleotides, the CDR3 is TGTGCCAGCAGCTCGGGACAGGCAGGCACCTATAATTCACCCCTCCACTTT. Translated: CASSSGQAGTYNSPLHF.

In this sample, this clonotype turned up many times. This chain connects TRBV20-1 to TRBJ2-5; D ambiguous. V was shortened by 1 base and J by 1 base, with 4 bases between the two germline ends. From germline, CDR1 is DFQATT and CDR2 SNEGSKA (reference sequence). The CDR3 has 12 amino acids. DNA for the CDR3: TGCAGTGCTAGAGCACTCCAAGAGACCCAGTACTTC. Its protein product is CSARALQETQYF.

This clonotype was seen more than once but under ten times. The chain is built from TRBV5-1 and TRBJ2-5; 8 nucleotides agree with TRBD2. Looked up from germline, CDR1 is SGHRS and CDR2 is YFSETQ. The V segment lost 0 bases and the J segment 5 bases; nucleotides outside the gene matches: 9. The CDR3 covers 16 residues. CDR3 in DNA: TGCGCCAGCAGCTTGGAAGGAGCGGGGGCCCTGGAGACCCAGTACTTC. Translated: CASSLEGAGALETQYF.

This clonotype was counted a few times. The genes are TRBV20-1 and TRBJ2-5, with 8 bases fitting TRBD2. J lost 3 bases, V lost 5 bases, and 8 bases had no gene match. The CDR3 spans 14 residues. The germline V gene has CDR1 DFQATT and CDR2 SNEGSKA (reference sequence). CDR3 bases: TGCAGTGCTCAGGTCAGCGGGGGTGAAGAGACCCAGTACTTC. Translated: CSAQVSGGEETQYF.

In this sample, this clonotype turned up many times. This clone may be a read error of a much larger clone one base away. The gene calls are TRBV5-1 and TRBJ2-7, with D possibly TRBD1 on 6 matching bases. Per germline, CDR1 SGHRS and CDR2 YFSETQ. V lost 3 bases, J lost 6 bases, and 10 bases lay in between. This CDR3 contains 12 residues. The CDR3 region has the DNA TGCGCCAGCAGCTGCACAGGGTTCGAGCAGTACTTC. As protein: CASSCTGFEQYF.